This paragraph covers one T cell receptor beta chain sequence. What it binds is unknown. Reverse transcribing all isolated RNA meant expressed TCRB transcripts were sequenced. Here immunoSEQ multiplex PCR was the method, and the copy in TCRdb shows in-frame clones only, minus some. The sample yields around 280,000 clones, approximately 15% seen once. The record originates from a study of beta chain features in type 1 diabetes. General observations from the study: In every one of the four CD4+ subsets, TCRB CDR3s were moderately but significantly shorter in Type 1 diabetes patients. Small HLA sub-analyses could not settle whether HLA shapes TCRB rearrangement.

Trimming shortened V by 4 bases and J by 0 bases, and 13 bases separated the two germline ends. Germline values: CDR1 SGHDT, CDR2 YYEEEE. The CDR3 totals 15 residues. V is TRBV5-6 and J is TRBJ2-5; D gene uncertain. Sequencing input: naive CD4+ T cells from blood. This TCR came from a man younger than 35 with type 1 diabetes. CDR3 sequence: CASSLVQLHQETQYF. For the CDR3, the DNA is TGTGCCAGCAGCCTGGTACAGTTACACCAAGAGACCCAGTACTTC.